This TCR beta chain comes out of a study of blood T cell repertoires in COVID-19. This clone was seen just once. The germline V and J ends were trimmed by 7 bases and 4 bases, with 16 bases remaining between them. The CDR3 loop spans 14 amino acids. From germline, CDR1 is SGHTA and CDR2 FQGNSA. Authors' processing steps: Counts of nucleated cells, estimated from reference gene primer amplification, were obtained. The protocol was immunoSEQ multiplex PCR, while the TCRdb copy is restricted to in-frame clones and leaves out a portion. D and trimming come from the DNA, and the V and J calls and clone size come from that table. The repertoire holds fewer than 250,000 clones, with more than 75% as singletons.

J is TRBJ1-1 and V is TRBV7-2; the D gene is possibly TRBD1 (6 bases). The clonotype was recovered from a woman in her sixties or seventies who had recovered from COVID-19. Sequencing was performed on peripheral blood. DNA of the CDR3: TGTGCCAGCACTCGGGGGGCGATGGGCACTGAAGCTTTCTTT. This gives the protein CASTRGAMGTEAFF.